The clone carrying this T cell receptor beta chain occurred once. Its antigen remains unidentified. From germline, CDR1 is SSHAT and CDR2 FNYEAQ (reference sequence). With 5 bases removed from V and 3 bases from J, the gap between germline ends came to 16 bases. CDR3 length: 16 amino acids. The study ran its PCR with 60 Vbeta and 13 Jbeta primers. Profiled with immunoSEQ multiplex PCR; TCRdb holds only in-frame clones, not every one. The sample includes a few hundred thousand clones, roughly 80% seen only once; the top ten take about 0.28%. These data are taken from a study of cytomegalovirus exposure and HLA in healthy donors. Study-level results: In a later analysis, DRB1 alleles had the most associated TCRs; HLA-C alleles the fewest.

This TCR came from a girl aged 2 to 9 in good health and CMV-seronegative. This chain uses TRBV7-7 with TRBJ2-2; a weak D match, TRBD2 (6 bases). Specimen: PBMCs. The CDR3 nucleotides are TGTGCCAGCAGCCCTACCGGGAGAGAGGACACCGGGGAGCTGTTTTTT. Protein: CASSPTGREDTGELFF.